The TCR beta chain described here comes from a study of T-cell reconstitution after alpha-beta-depleted transplantation in children. Unique molecular identifiers were built into the TCRbeta library. Each CDR3 protein is one row after TCRdb ran MiXCR on the PCR reads. The table lists 330,000 or so distinct CDR3 sequences, about a tenth of them singletons. Germline lookup yields CDR1 MDHEN and CDR2 SYDVKM. V was pared by 3 bases and J by 1 base, with 14 bases between. CDR3 length: 16 amino acids. This clonotype appeared a few times. The source is a human donor who donated a stem cell graft to a child with acute lymphoblastic leukemia. This chain connects TRBV28 to TRBJ2-3; no clear D gene. Material: PBMCs from the stem cell graft donor, obtained from the stem cell graft. The CDR3 DNA is TGTGCCAGCAGTTTTGGGCAGTGGTTTGGCACAGATACGCAGTATTTT. Translation: CASSFGQWFGTDTQYF.